The 20 T cell receptor beta chains presented below share a single source sample, sequenced in a study of post-analysis software for immune sequencing data. These receptors' targets are unknown. Overall study results and limits: Patients used about 5 TRBV segments, including TRBV5-6, TRBV5-1 and TRBV20-1, more often than controls.

Unique molecular identifiers were present in the TCR beta cDNA libraries. TCRdb ran MiXCR on the PCR reads and lists one entry per CDR3 protein. Seen here are 430,000 or so distinct CDR3 sequences, 30% to 45% observed once, and the top ten hold approximately 7.1%. Material for sequencing was blood. Receptors were obtained from a girl aged 2-10 years with multiple sclerosis.

In its sample, this clonotype was seen a few times. CDR3 DNA: TGTGCCATCAGTGGGGTGAAGACAGGGGGTTACACAGATACGCAGTATTTT. Translation: CAISGVKTGGYTDTQYF. V and J are TRBV10-3 and TRBJ2-3, with 9 bases lining up with TRBD1. With 4 bases clipped from V and 2 bases from J, the junction kept 10 bases outside the gene matches. Germline values: CDR1 ENHRY, CDR2 SYGVKD. The CDR3 is made up of 17 amino acids.

This clonotype has just a few counts. V gene TRBV12-3 or TRBV12-4 combines with J gene TRBJ2-3; 7 positions match TRBD2. J gave up 1 base and V 5 bases, and 9 bases lay outside the gene matches. This CDR3 has 16 residues. CDR3 in amino acids: CASSPLGGVGTDTQYF. DNA for the CDR3: TGTGCCAGCAGTCCACTTGGGGGGGTCGGCACAGATACGCAGTATTTT.

With respect to this clonotype: One junction end does not reproduce the germline sequence, and a read error may be involved. The V call is TRBV7-7, the J call TRBJ2-7; D gene unclear. The J call may be incorrect, as the DNA end agrees better with TRBJ2-5. The germline V gene encodes CDR1 SSHAT and CDR2 FNYEAQ (reference sequence). The CDR3 is 13 amino acids. In DNA, the CDR3 is TGTGCTAGCAGTTACAACAGAGGAGAGACCCAGTACTTC. Translation: CASSYNRGETQYF.

The chain recombines TRBV20-1 with TRBJ2-3; TRBD2 aligns across 13 bases. CDR3 length: 14 residues. Germline loops: CDR1 DFQATT, CDR2 SNEGSKA (reference sequence). With 6 bases clipped from V and 5 bases from J, the junction kept 5 bases outside the gene matches. CDR3 region: CSATSGGAEDTQYF. Here the CDR3 DNA reads TGCAGTGCCACTAGCGGGGGGGCCGAAGATACGCAGTATTTT.

This chain uses TRBV5-1 with TRBJ2-1, with D tentatively TRBD1 or TRBD2 (6 bases each). Trimming removed 7 bases at V and 4 bases at J, with 21 bases between. Germline CDR1 SGHRS, CDR2 YFSETQ. This CDR3 comprises 16 residues. The CDR3 coding sequence is TGCGCCAGCCGATCCGCGGGGCAGGGGACTTACAATGAGCAGTTCTTC. This translates into CASRSAGQGTYNEQFF. Variable domain in full (rest from reference TRBV5-1 and TRBJ2-1): KAGVTQTPRYLIKTRGQQVTLSCSPISGHRSVSWYQQTPGQGLQFLFEYFSETQRNKGNFPGRFSGRQFSNSRSEMNVSTLELGDSALYLCASRSAGQGTYNEQFFGPGTRLTVL.

The chain employs TRBV12-3 or TRBV12-4 and TRBJ2-1; perhaps TRBD1 as D (5 bases). The CDR3 contains 16 residues. V lost 8 bases and J lost 7, with 24 bases in between. The CDR3 here is CASRKPGRIIRNEQFF. CDR3 nucleotides: TGTGCCAGCCGAAAGCCAGGGCGCATAATCAGGAATGAGCAGTTCTTC.

V gene TRBV29-1 combines with J gene TRBJ2-7; no clear D. V was shortened by 2 bases and J by 2 bases, with 7 bases between the two germline ends. Germline CDR1 reads SQVTM; CDR2 reads ANQGSEA. This CDR3 has 12 residues. CDR3 amino acids: CSVELPTYEQYF. The CDR3 DNA reads as TGCAGCGTTGAACTGCCCACCTACGAGCAGTACTTC.

This chain uses TRBV7-2 with TRBJ2-7; possibly TRBD2 for D (5 bases). The CDR3 runs to 14 residues. Germline CDR1 is SGHTA and CDR2 is FQGNSA. V was pared by 3 bases and J by 2 bases, with 11 bases between. The CDR3 DNA reads as TGTGCCAGCAGCTTCTACGAGGGAGCCTACGAGCAGTACTTC. It is translated as CASSFYEGAYEQYF.

This chain joins TRBV18 and TRBJ2-5; the D gene is possibly TRBD2 (5 bases). The CDR3 sequence is 16 residues long. Trimming removed 3 bases at V and 2 bases at J, with 16 bases between. Germline V lookup: CDR1 KGHSH, CDR2 LQKENI. The CDR3 DNA reads as TGTGCCAGCTCACCCACTCGGATGCTAGCACAAGAGACCCAGTACTTC. Protein product: CASSPTRMLAQETQYF.

The chain uses TRBV14 and TRBJ2-7, with TRBD2 matching over 8 bases. The DNA end favors TRBJ2-5, so the J call may be wrong. CDR3 length: 16 amino acids. In germline, CDR1 is SGHDN, CDR2 FVKESK. The CDR3, as DNA: TGTGCCAGCAGCCTTCGGACTAGCCCGCCGGGGGAGACCCAGTACTTC. Translation gives CASSLRTSPPGETQYF.

This chain links TRBV6-1 with TRBJ1-5; no firm D call. Germline V gene data show CDR1 as MNHNS and CDR2 as SASEGT. CDR3 length: 15 residues. The V and J ends lost 3 bases and 0 bases respectively, with 9 bases between them. The CDR3 spells CASSEWTASNQPQHF. CDR3 in DNA: TGTGCCAGCAGTGAGTGGACGGCTAGCAATCAGCCCCAGCATTTT.

CDR3 sequence reads: CASSLTSGGSTYGYTF. CDR3 nucleotide sequence: TGTGCCAGCAGCCTTACGTCGGGGGGAAGCACCTATGGCTACACCTTC. The chain combines TRBV6-5 with TRBJ1-2, with D tentatively TRBD1 (5 bases). This CDR3 is built from 16 residues. V was clipped by 6 bases and J by 4 bases, with 21 bases between them. Germline V lookup: CDR1 MNHEY, CDR2 SVGAGI.

This clonotype turned up a few times. The chain carries TRBV28 and TRBJ1-4; unclear D gene. The V end was cut by 5 bases, the J end by 7 bases, with 5 bases between. This CDR3 spans 11 amino acids. Germline values: CDR1 MDHEN, CDR2 SYDVKM. CDR3 sequence reads: CASSPTEKLFF. The CDR3 nucleotides read TGTGCCAGCAGTCCGACTGAAAAACTGTTTTTT.

This chain uses TRBV7-2 with TRBJ2-7; no firm D call. Germline V gives CDR1 SGHTA, CDR2 FQGNSA. Between the trimmed V and J ends, which lost 3 bases and 3 bases, there was a span of 12 bases. The length of the CDR3 is 14 residues. The CDR3 nucleotides read TGTGCCAGCAGCTTTAATCCCGGCTTCTACGAGCAGTACTTC. Translating it yields CASSFNPGFYEQYF.

V gene TRBV21-1 combines with J gene TRBJ2-5; TRBD1, the table's D call, lacks a check against the DNA. TRBV21-1 represents a pseudogene. The CDR3 spans 16 residues. The CDR3 nucleotides are TGTGCCAGCAGCAGGACAGGGGGCCGGCCGGGGGAGACCCAGTACTTC. Residues: CASSRTGGRPGETQYF.

This clonotype was counted between two and nine times. This chain links TRBV28 with TRBJ2-7; D is possibly TRBD1 (5 bases). CDR1 MDHEN and CDR2 SYDVKM come from the germline V gene. Between the trimmed V and J ends, which lost 5 bases and 4 bases, there was a span of 18 bases. CDR3 length equals 15 residues. Written as DNA, the CDR3 is TGTGCCAGCAGTCGACCTTACGACAGTCTTTACGAGCAGTACTTC. This gives the protein CASSRPYDSLYEQYF.

This clonotype was observed a few times. The V gene is TRBV28, the J gene TRBJ1-2; TRBD1 aligns across 11 bases. The CDR3 is made up of 14 amino acids. V lost 3 bases, J lost 6 bases, and 3 bases stayed unmatched. CDR1 is MDHEN and CDR2 is SYDVKM in the germline V gene. CDR3 sequence (DNA): TGTGCCAGCAGTTTTGGACAGGGGGCGGATGGCTACACCTTC. Amino acid sequence: CASSFGQGADGYTF.

The chain's CDR3 is CASSPLAPRGGEQYF. CDR3 in DNA: TGTGCCAGCTCACCGTTAGCCCCTCGAGGGGGCGAGCAGTACTTC. The J gene is TRBJ2-7, the V gene TRBV18, with D possibly being TRBD1 (6 bases). Germline-derived CDR1 and CDR2 are KGHSH and LQKENI. The CDR3 contains 15 residues. Trimming left V 3 bases short and J 6 bases short, with 18 bases between.

The genes are TRBV24-1 and TRBJ1-5, with a tentative D call TRBD1 (5 bases). V lost 3 bases and J 5 bases, leaving 10 bases between the germline ends. The CDR3 totals 14 residues. Germline lookup yields CDR1 KGHDR and CDR2 SFDVKD. The CDR3 sequence is CATSDPGWDQPQHF. The CDR3 DNA is TGTGCCACCAGTGATCCAGGGTGGGATCAGCCCCAGCATTTT.

V gene TRBV27 combines with J gene TRBJ1-4; TRBD1 is a possible D gene (6 bases). This CDR3 spans 13 amino acids. Trimming stripped 5 bases from V and 7 bases from J, with 11 bases between. Germline values: CDR1 MNHEY, CDR2 SMNVEV (reference sequence). The CDR3 spells CASSRGRREKLFF. Here the CDR3 DNA reads TGTGCCAGCAGTCGGGGGCGGCGTGAAAAACTGTTTTTT.